Shown below are 27 T cell receptor beta chains from a single sample sequenced in a study of T-cell memory formation after mild COVID-19. Using its own MiXCR run on the 5' RACE reads, TCRdb lists one record per CDR3 protein. The table includes around 530,000 distinct CDR3 sequences, less than 25% detected once. The material sequenced was PBMCs or a T cell subset sorted from them (not recorded which). The receptors stem from an adult woman who had mild COVID-19 (a few samples of this study predate the infection). Cell type and time point are not known.

Written as DNA, the CDR3 is TGTGCCAGCAGCCAACCTCCTTCGGGGGGACAGGCTAGTAGCTATGGCTACACCTTC. The encoded protein is CASSQPPSGGQASSYGYTF. The V call is TRBV4-2, the J call TRBJ1-2; 8 bases are shared with TRBD1. CDR3 length equals 19 residues. The V and J ends lost 2 bases and 4 bases, in that order; junction bases with no gene match: 18. Germline values: CDR1 LGHNA, CDR2 YNFKEQ.

CDR3 sequence reads: CASSWGGSSYNEQFF. The CDR3 DNA follows: TGTGCCAGCAGTTGGGGGGGAAGCTCCTACAATGAGCAGTTCTTC. The chain recombines TRBV12-3 or TRBV12-4 with TRBJ2-1; 7 nucleotides line up with TRBD2. V lost 4 bases and J lost 0; bases outside the gene matches: 3. The CDR3 has 15 amino acids.

The CDR3 protein is CASSSLLGTASSYNEQFF. The CDR3 DNA sequence: TGTGCCAGTAGTTCTCTTCTAGGGACTGCTTCTTCCTACAATGAGCAGTTCTTC. The gene calls are TRBV19 and TRBJ2-1, with TRBD2 as a possible D gene (6 bases). Germline V gene data show CDR1 as LNHDA and CDR2 as SQIVND (reference sequence). The CDR3 is 18 residues long. Trimming took 5 bases from V and 1 from J, leaving 21 bases between them.

This clonotype turned up a few times. The chain employs TRBV20-1 and TRBJ2-1; 15 positions agree with TRBD2. The CDR3 contains 21 residues. Germline V gene sequence: CDR1 DFQATT, CDR2 SNEGSKA (reference sequence). Trimming took 1 base from V and 3 from J; bases not matched to a gene: 16. This chain's CDR3 is CSARGKPGLAGGRAGYNEQFF. The DNA of the CDR3 is TGCAGTGCTAGAGGAAAACCGGGACTAGCGGGGGGCCGGGCCGGCTACAATGAGCAGTTCTTC.

This clonotype came up a few times. The rearrangement links TRBV2 to TRBJ1-5, with D perhaps matching TRBD1 (6 bases). The CDR3 runs 13 residues. CDR1 SNHLY and CDR2 FYNNEI come from the germline V gene. Trimming removed 6 bases at V and 4 bases at J, with 10 bases between. CDR3 bases: TGTGCCAGCAGAACAGGGTGGAATCAGCCCCAGCATTTT. It codes for CASRTGWNQPQHF.

This clonotype has a handful of counts. V and J are TRBV5-1 and TRBJ2-3; D unresolved. The ends were cut back, 0 bases at V and 1 base at J, with 12 bases in the middle. The CDR3 totals 16 residues. The germline CDR1 and CDR2 sequences are SGHRS and YFSETQ. The CDR3 loop is CASSLGAGQGTDTQYF. CDR3 bases: TGCGCCAGCAGCTTGGGTGCCGGGCAGGGCACAGATACGCAGTATTTT.

There are many counts of this clonotype. J is TRBJ1-1 and V is TRBV12-3 or TRBV12-4; D may be TRBD1 (6 bases). The CDR3 is 17 amino acids. V was pared by 1 base and J by 3 bases, with 18 bases between. CDR3 amino acids: CASSLEIMRGGYTEAFF. The CDR3 DNA sequence: TGTGCCAGCAGTTTAGAGATTATGAGAGGGGGATACACTGAAGCTTTCTTT.

This clonotype has only a few counts. This rearrangement joins TRBV5-1 to TRBJ2-7; D gene ambiguous. The V end lost 0 bases, the J end lost 3 bases, and 16 bases lay between the germline ends. The CDR3 has 16 residues. Germline V gene lookup returns CDR1 SGHRS and CDR2 YFSETQ. The CDR3 DNA sequence: TGCGCCAGCAGCTTGGCCGAGGCAGGCAGCCGCTACGAGCAGTACTTC. This codes for CASSLAEAGSRYEQYF.

This clonotype was found a few times. The V and J genes are TRBV20-1 and TRBJ2-2; TRBD1 is a possible D gene (6 bases). The CDR3 contains 16 residues. Germline V gene data show CDR1 as DFQATT and CDR2 as SNEGSKA (reference sequence). The V end was cut by 1 base, the J end by 0 bases, with 12 bases between. CDR3 coding DNA: TGCAGTGCTAGAGGCTTCAGGGGCACGAACACCGGGGAGCTGTTTTTT. Its translation is CSARGFRGTNTGELFF.

This rearrangement joins TRBV6-7 to TRBJ1-2; D not resolved. TRBV6-7 belongs to the ORF category, with a function that is uncertain. Trimming removed 2 bases at V and 3 bases at J, with 16 bases between. The CDR3 consists of 16 residues. The CDR3 loop is CASSYPGPPADYGYTF. In nucleotides, the CDR3 is TGTGCCAGCAGTTACCCCGGCCCTCCAGCGGACTATGGCTACACCTTC.

This chain connects TRBV12-3 or TRBV12-4 to TRBJ2-1, with 9 bases matching TRBD2. The CDR3 runs to 17 residues. V lost 2 bases and J lost 7; bases outside the gene matches: 12. The CDR3 sequence is CASSLLEVAGVPNEQFF. The DNA of the CDR3 is TGTGCCAGCAGTTTATTGGAAGTAGCGGGGGTCCCTAATGAGCAGTTCTTC.

This clonotype was detected a few times. The rearrangement joins TRBV5-1 to TRBJ2-1, with TRBD2 identical over 8 bases. Germline-derived CDR1 and CDR2 are SGHRS and YFSETQ. This CDR3 comprises 15 residues. The J segment lost 6 bases and the V segment lost 4 bases, leaving 9 bases of the junction unmatched. The CDR3 DNA reads TGCGCCAGCAGCCTGAGCTCGGCGGGGGGCAATGAGCAGTTCTTC. It specifies CASSLSSAGGNEQFF.

The chain uses TRBV6-5 and TRBJ2-7, with a weak D call TRBD1 (5 bases). The CDR3 runs to 15 residues. V was trimmed by 5 bases and J by 5 bases, leaving 19 bases between them. The germline CDR1 and CDR2 sequences are MNHEY and SVGAGI. CDR3 protein: CASSQRGLSWDEQYF. CDR3 DNA sequence: TGTGCCAGCAGTCAAAGGGGCCTCTCCTGGGACGAGCAGTACTTC.

V gene TRBV6-2 or TRBV6-3 combines with J gene TRBJ2-1, with D perhaps matching TRBD1 or TRBD2 (5 bases each). CDR1 is MNHEY and CDR2 is SVGEGT in the germline V gene. Trimming took off 8 bases at V and 0 bases at J, with 14 bases between the two ends. This CDR3 region has 15 residues. In DNA, the CDR3 is TGTGCCAGCCTCAAAGAGGGGAGCTCCTACAATGAGCAGTTCTTC. Protein: CASLKEGSSYNEQFF.

The sample holds a few counts of this clonotype. The chain uses TRBV6-2 or TRBV6-3 and TRBJ2-5; 9 bases align to TRBD2. CDR3 length: 16 residues. Germline assignment: CDR1 MNHEY and CDR2 SVGEGT. With V trimmed by 2 bases and J by 5 bases, 9 bases remained unmatched. CDR3 in amino acids: CASSYLAGGVTETQYF. The CDR3 DNA is TGTGCCAGCAGTTACCTGGCGGGAGGGGTCACGGAGACCCAGTACTTC.

The rearrangement links TRBV12-3 or TRBV12-4 to TRBJ1-5; D might be TRBD1 (6 bases). The V end was cut by 3 bases, the J end by 5 bases, with 14 bases between. This CDR3 has 15 amino acids. CDR3 DNA: TGTGCCAGCAGTTTGTGGGGGGCCCCAGATCAGCCCCAGCATTTT. It encodes CASSLWGAPDQPQHF.

CDR3 sequence: CAWSVAAETQYF. The CDR3 bases are TGTGCCTGGAGTGTAGCCGCGGAGACCCAGTACTTC. V and J are TRBV30 and TRBJ2-5; no clear D. The V gene lost 0 bases and the J gene lost 5 bases, with 7 bases spanning the gap. CDR1 and CDR2 from the germline V gene are GTSNPN and SVGIG (reference sequence). The CDR3 contains 12 residues.

The chain recombines TRBV5-1 with TRBJ2-2; D possibly corresponds to TRBD2 (7 bases). Per germline, CDR1 SGHRS and CDR2 YFSETQ. The CDR3 covers 16 residues. Trimming removed 0 bases at V and 6 bases at J, with 15 bases between. This CDR3 is CASSLDPGGQAGELFF. CDR3 in DNA: TGCGCCAGCAGCTTGGATCCCGGGGGGCAGGCCGGGGAGCTGTTTTTT.

The chain recombines TRBV30 with TRBJ1-5, with a possible D match to TRBD1 (6 bases). This CDR3 has 16 residues. With 2 bases removed from V and 3 bases from J, the gap between germline ends came to 17 bases. Germline V gene data show CDR1 as GTSNPN and CDR2 as SVGIG (reference sequence). The CDR3 region has the DNA TGTGCCTGGAGTACCCAGGGGAGGACAAACAATCAGCCCCAGCATTTT. It specifies CAWSTQGRTNNQPQHF.

This clonotype was recorded at least ten times. CDR3 in amino acids: CASRPGTGGYGYTF. CDR3 coding DNA: TGCGCCAGCAGACCCGGGACAGGAGGGTATGGCTACACCTTC. V and J are TRBV5-1 and TRBJ1-2, with TRBD1 matching 8 bases. CDR1 is SGHRS, CDR2 YFSETQ, per germline. The CDR3 contains 14 residues. The V gene end was trimmed by 5 bases and the J gene end by 5 bases; junction bases not matched to a gene: 8.

This sequence joins TRBV4-1 and TRBJ1-1; no definite D call. The CDR3 is 15 residues long. Trimming stripped 2 bases from V and 4 bases from J, with 14 bases between. Germline lookup yields CDR1 MGHRA and CDR2 YSYEKL. The CDR3 coding sequence is TGCGCCAGCAGCCAACGGACCGGAACGATCACTGAAGCTTTCTTT. Protein: CASSQRTGTITEAFF.

This clonotype was counted a few times. The genes are TRBV20-1 and TRBJ2-4; 9 nucleotides line up with TRBD2. This CDR3 comprises 14 residues. Germline V gives CDR1 DFQATT, CDR2 SNEGSKA (reference sequence). J lost 8 bases, V lost 5 bases, and 10 bases had no gene match. The CDR3 coding sequence is TGCAGTGCTCCCCTCGCGGGGGGGAGCGACATTCAGTACTTC. Translated, it gives CSAPLAGGSDIQYF.

This chain joins TRBV20-1 and TRBJ2-7, with D perhaps matching TRBD1 (6 bases). The germline V gene encodes CDR1 DFQATT and CDR2 SNEGSKA (reference sequence). This CDR3 is built from 14 residues. V lost 3 bases and J lost 2, with 14 bases in between. The DNA of the CDR3 is TGCAGTGCTAGCCCCGGGACATTTCCCTACGAGCAGTACTTC. Amino acid sequence: CSASPGTFPYEQYF.

This clonotype appeared a few times. The J gene is TRBJ1-6, the V gene TRBV7-2; tentatively, D is TRBD1 (5 bases). Germline-derived CDR1 and CDR2 are SGHTA and FQGNSA. Trimming removed 2 bases at V and 7 bases at J, with 15 bases between. The CDR3 is made up of 16 amino acids. CDR3 sequence reads: CASSLPGGGVNSPLHF. As DNA, the CDR3 is TGTGCCAGCAGCTTACCGGGCGGGGGGGTAAATTCACCCCTCCACTTT.

This clonotype was seen more than once but under ten times. The chain recombines TRBV29-1 with TRBJ2-3; no reliable D call. CDR1 is SQVTM, CDR2 ANQGSEA, per germline. The CDR3 sequence is 12 residues long. V was pared by 4 bases and J by 5 bases, with 10 bases between. The CDR3 DNA is TGCAGCGTTGGTGACGCCGGAGATACGCAGTATTTT. Encoded protein: CSVGDAGDTQYF.

The chain is built from TRBV6-6 and TRBJ1-1, with 8 nucleotides matching TRBD1. V trimming: 7 bases; J trimming: 5 bases; junction bases outside the gene matches: 6. There are 13 residues in the CDR3. Germline lookup yields CDR1 MNHNY and CDR2 SVGAGI (reference sequence). CDR3: CASIRQGRTEAFF. CDR3 sequence (DNA): TGTGCCAGCATTAGACAGGGGAGGACTGAAGCTTTCTTT.

The chain carries TRBV7-6 and TRBJ2-7; a weak D match, TRBD2 (6 bases). Trimming removed 1 base at V and 2 bases at J, with 12 bases between. The germline V gene has CDR1 SGHVS and CDR2 FNYEAQ. The CDR3 consists of 15 residues. CDR3 sequence reads: CASSLGGGVAYEQYF. The CDR3 DNA sequence: TGTGCCAGCAGCTTAGGAGGCGGGGTCGCCTACGAGCAGTACTTC.